This paragraph covers one TCR beta chain sequence. In the original processing: Using reference gene primer amplification, nucleated cell counts were estimated. Sequencing was performed with immunoSEQ multiplex PCR; in TCRdb, only in-frame clones are kept and a portion is missing. D and trimming come from the DNA, and the V and J calls and clone size come from that table. The data show around 170,000 clones, about 85% seen once. The data stem from a study of blood T cell repertoires in COVID-19. Germline CDR1 MDHEN, CDR2 SYDVKM. The CDR3 length is 15 residues. V was shortened by 2 bases and J by 3 bases, with 10 bases between the two germline ends.

The V call is TRBV28, the J call TRBJ2-2, with D perhaps TRBD1 (5 bases). Specimen: peripheral blood. The sequence came from a woman in her thirties with active or convalescent COVID-19. The CDR3 DNA reads as TGTGCCAGCAGTTTAGACAGTACTTACACCGGGGAGCTGTTTTTT. Protein sequence: CASSLDSTYTGELFF.